The following is a T cell receptor (beta chain) sequence with its context. What it binds is not known. These data belong to a study of T cells in localized non-small cell lung cancer. Whole-study findings and limits: Detection in adjacent lung was observed for a median around 59 of the top 100 tumor clones. Clonality peaked in uninvolved adjacent lung rather than tumor. Because sequencing included only one region (of the tumor), heterogeneity remains possible.

TCRdb's table, derived via immunoSEQ multiplex PCR, lists solely in-frame clones and lacks some. The sample gives some 25,000 clones, around 88% of which show up once; about 9.7% is in the top ten. This sequence was found in a woman aged 40-69 years with stage III lung adenocarcinoma. Sequencing was performed on peripheral blood mononuclear cells, taken before any cancer treatment.

The CDR3 region is CASTRGRGADTQYF. In nucleotides, the CDR3 is TGTGCCAGCACTCGCGGGAGAGGCGCAGATACGCAGTATTTT. The chain uses TRBV6-5 and TRBJ2-3; 7 nucleotides align to TRBD2. After removal of 7 bases from V and 4 bases from J, the junction contained 8 bases not matched to a gene. The CDR3 covers 14 residues. CDR1 is MNHEY, CDR2 SVGAGI, per germline.